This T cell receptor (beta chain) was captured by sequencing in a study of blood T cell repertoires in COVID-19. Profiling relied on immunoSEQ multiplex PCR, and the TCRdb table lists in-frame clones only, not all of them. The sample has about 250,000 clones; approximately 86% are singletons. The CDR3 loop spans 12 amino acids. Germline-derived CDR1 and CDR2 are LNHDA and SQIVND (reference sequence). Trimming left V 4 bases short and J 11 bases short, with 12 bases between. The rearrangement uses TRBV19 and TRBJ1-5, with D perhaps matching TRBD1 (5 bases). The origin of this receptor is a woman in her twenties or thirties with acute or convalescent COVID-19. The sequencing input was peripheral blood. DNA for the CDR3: TGTGCCAGTAGTACCCGGGGGGGGGCCCAGCATTTT. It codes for CASSTRGGAQHF.